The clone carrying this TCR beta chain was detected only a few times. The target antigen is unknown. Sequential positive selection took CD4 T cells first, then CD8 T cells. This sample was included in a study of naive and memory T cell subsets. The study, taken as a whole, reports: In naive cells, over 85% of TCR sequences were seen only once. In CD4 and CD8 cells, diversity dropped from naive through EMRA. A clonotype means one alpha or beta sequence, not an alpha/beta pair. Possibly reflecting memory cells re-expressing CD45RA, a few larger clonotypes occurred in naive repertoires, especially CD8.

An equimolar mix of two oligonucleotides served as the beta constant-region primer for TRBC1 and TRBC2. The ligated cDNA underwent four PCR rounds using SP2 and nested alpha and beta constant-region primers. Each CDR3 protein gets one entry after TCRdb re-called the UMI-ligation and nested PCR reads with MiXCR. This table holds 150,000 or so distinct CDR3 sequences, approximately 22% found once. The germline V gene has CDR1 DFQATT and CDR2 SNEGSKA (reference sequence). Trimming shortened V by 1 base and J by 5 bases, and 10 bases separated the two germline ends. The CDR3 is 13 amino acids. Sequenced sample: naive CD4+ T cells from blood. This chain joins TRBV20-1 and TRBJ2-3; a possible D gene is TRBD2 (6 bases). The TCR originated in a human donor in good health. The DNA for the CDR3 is TGCAGTGCTAGAGGCCCGCGGGAAGATACGCAGTATTTT. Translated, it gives CSARGPREDTQYF.